The clone carrying this TCR beta chain was seen only a few times. Germline CDR1 and CDR2: SGHRS and YFSETQ. The CDR3 is 15 amino acids. Trimming pared 2 bases from V and 0 bases from J, leaving 8 bases between. The sample belongs to a study of blood T cell repertoires in COVID-19. Background on the study: Sites across the United States, Italy and Spain contributed samples from acute and convalescent COVID-19. The cDNA or gDNA used as material had been derived from T cells, B-cell-depleted T cells, or PBMCs.

Original processing methods: Reference gene primer amplification in the assay estimated nucleated cell counts. The assay was immunoSEQ multiplex PCR, and TCRdb's table has in-frame clones only and misses some. The V and J calls and the clone size are those of that table, but D and trimming were determined from the DNA. The profile shows around 120,000 clones, approximately 82% of them singletons. This chain uses TRBV5-1 with TRBJ2-2; D may be TRBD2 (5 bases). The sequenced sample was peripheral blood. The source of this sequence is a man between 65 and 79 years old with active or convalescent COVID-19. Here the CDR3 reads CASSLAASNTGELFF. CDR3 nucleotides: TGCGCCAGCAGCTTAGCGGCCTCGAACACCGGGGAGCTGTTTTTT.